These 23 T cell receptor beta chains were sequenced from one sample in a study of blood T cell repertoires in COVID-19. Using immunoSEQ multiplex PCR, the repertoire was profiled, and TCRdb retains in-frame clones only, with some absent. The sample has 150,000 to 200,000 clones; 80% are singletons. The sequenced material came from peripheral blood. Every receptor here comes from a man aged 65 to 79 with active or convalescent COVID-19.

The gene calls are TRBV19 and TRBJ1-2; possibly TRBD1 for D (5 bases). CDR1 LNHDA and CDR2 SQIVND come from the germline V gene (reference sequence). Deletions cut 3 bases from V and 4 bases from J, with 15 bases between. The CDR3 is 15 amino acids. The chain's CDR3 is CASSIQGAKGYGYTF. DNA of the CDR3: TGTGCCAGTAGTATTCAAGGGGCCAAGGGCTATGGCTACACCTTC. The full variable domain, with the rest looked up from reference TRBV19 and TRBJ1-2, is DGGITQSPKYLFRKEGQNVTLSCEQNLNHDAMYWYRQDPGQGLRLIYYSQIVNDFQKGDIAEGYSVSREKKESFPLTVTSAQKNPTAFYLCASSIQGAKGYGYTFGSGTRLTVV.

This chain connects TRBV19 to TRBJ1-1; tentatively, D is TRBD1 (6 bases). CDR1 is LNHDA and CDR2 is SQIVND in the germline V gene (reference sequence). V gave up 3 bases and J gave up 8 bases, with 13 bases separating them. The CDR3 has 13 amino acids. CDR3 in DNA: TGTGCCAGTAGTATTCAGACGGGGGGCGAAGCTTTCTTT. As protein: CASSIQTGGEAFF. Based on the CDR3 plus reference TRBV19 and TRBJ1-1, the full variable domain is DGGITQSPKYLFRKEGQNVTLSCEQNLNHDAMYWYRQDPGQGLRLIYYSQIVNDFQKGDIAEGYSVSREKKESFPLTVTSAQKNPTAFYLCASSIQTGGEAFFGQGTRLTVV.

The gene calls are TRBV9 and TRBJ1-1, with 12 positions matching TRBD1. The CDR3 spans 17 residues. Germline V gene lookup returns CDR1 SGDLS and CDR2 YYNGEE. After removal of 4 bases from V and 6 bases from J, the junction contained 13 bases not matched to a gene. CDR3 coding DNA: TGTGCCAGCAGCAACAGAGCCGGGACAGGGGGCTTCGCTGAAGCTTTCTTT. It is translated as CASSNRAGTGGFAEAFF.

J is TRBJ1-1 and V is TRBV21-1; the D call in the table, TRBD1, was not verified against the DNA. TRBV21-1 is a pseudogene locus. CDR3 length: 15 amino acids. This CDR3 reads CASSAPGHMNTEAFF. CDR3 bases: TGTGCCAGCAGCGCCCCGGGACACATGAACACTGAAGCTTTCTTT.

This sequence joins TRBV18 and TRBJ2-1; tentatively, D is TRBD2 (6 bases). This CDR3 contains 14 residues. Trimming shortened V by 6 bases and J by 1 base, and 10 bases separated the two germline ends. CDR1 and CDR2 (germline): KGHSH, LQKENI. The CDR3, as DNA: TGTGCCAGCTCCATTAGCGGTTCCTACAATGAGCAGTTCTTC. Translated, it gives CASSISGSYNEQFF.

The chain recombines TRBV5-6 with TRBJ1-5, with D maybe TRBD1 (5 bases). V was pared by 6 bases and J by 4 bases, with 8 bases between. CDR1 SGHDT and CDR2 YYEEEE come from the germline V gene. CDR3 length: 12 residues. The CDR3 is CASMTENQPQHF. CDR3 in DNA: TGTGCCAGCATGACAGAGAATCAGCCCCAGCATTTT.

This rearrangement joins TRBV30 to TRBJ1-2; D uncertain. The germline V gene encodes CDR1 GTSNPN and CDR2 SVGIG (reference sequence). With 5 bases removed from V and 8 bases from J, the gap between germline ends came to 18 bases. The CDR3 totals 13 residues. The CDR3 sequence is CAWALGGGAGYTF. The CDR3, as DNA: TGTGCCTGGGCTCTAGGAGGTGGCGCGGGCTACACCTTC.

V is TRBV7-3 and J is TRBJ1-2; D unresolved. V lost 1 base and J 8 bases, leaving 14 bases between the germline ends. Germline V gene data show CDR1 as SGHTA and CDR2 as FQGTGA. This CDR3 is 14 amino acids long. DNA for the CDR3: TGTGCCAGCAGCTTAAATCCAGGTGCTGAGGGCTACACCTTC. This encodes CASSLNPGAEGYTF.

The table lists this clone with a count of one. The gene calls are TRBV7-9 and TRBJ2-1; D remains ambiguous. Trimming shortened V by 5 bases and J by 5 bases, and 10 bases separated the two germline ends. CDR3 length: 13 amino acids. CDR1 SEHNR and CDR2 FQNEAQ come from the germline V gene (reference sequence). CDR3 loop: CASSPPADNEQFF. Written as DNA, the CDR3 is TGTGCCAGCAGCCCACCTGCGGACAATGAGCAGTTCTTC.

The chain recombines TRBV2 with TRBJ1-1; possible D gene TRBD1, 5 bases. CDR1 is SNHLY, CDR2 FYNNEI, per germline. Trimming left V 10 bases short and J 0 bases short, with 12 bases between. CDR3 length equals 13 residues. The CDR3 sequence: CATSGLLNTEAFF. The DNA for the CDR3 is TGTGCCACCTCGGGACTGCTGAACACTGAAGCTTTCTTT.

The chain has TRBV6-1 and TRBJ1-5; D unresolved. Trimming stripped 3 bases from V and 5 bases from J, with 8 bases between. This CDR3 is built from 13 residues. Germline V gene sequence: CDR1 MNHNS, CDR2 SASEGT. The CDR3 sequence: CASSDMRDQPQHF. CDR3 nucleotide sequence: TGTGCCAGCAGTGACATGCGCGATCAGCCCCAGCATTTT.

The chain links TRBV5-1 to TRBJ1-3; maybe TRBD1 (6 bases). V was trimmed by 5 bases and J by 1 base, leaving 13 bases between them. Germline V gives CDR1 SGHRS, CDR2 YFSETQ. The CDR3 extends over 15 amino acids. CDR3 DNA sequence: TGCGCCAGCAGTCAAACCACAGGGTCTGGAAACACCATATATTTT. This translates into CASSQTTGSGNTIYF.

This clone was seen only once. The V gene is TRBV3-1 (or the pseudogene TRBV3-2), the J gene TRBJ2-7; D is possibly TRBD2 (6 bases). V lost 0 bases to trimming and J lost 2 bases, with 11 bases between them. Germline V gives CDR1 LGHDT, CDR2 YNNKEL (reference sequence). CDR3 length equals 15 residues. The CDR3 nucleotides read TGTGCCAGCAGCCAAGAGGGGACTCCTCCCTACGAGCAGTACTTC. Its translation: CASSQEGTPPYEQYF.

This chain connects TRBV2 to TRBJ1-1; weak D call: TRBD1 (6 bases). This CDR3 is built from 13 residues. V was trimmed by 7 bases and J by 2 bases, leaving 11 bases between them. CDR1 is SNHLY and CDR2 is FYNNEI in the germline V gene. This chain's CDR3 is CASTEGTNTEAFF. The CDR3 nucleotides are TGTGCCAGCACCGAGGGGACAAACACTGAAGCTTTCTTT.

The chain uses TRBV30 and TRBJ2-1; TRBD2 agrees at 13 bases. V was pared by 5 bases and J by 4 bases, with 14 bases of the junction left unmatched. Germline V gives CDR1 GTSNPN, CDR2 SVGIG (reference sequence). This CDR3 has 18 residues. In DNA, the CDR3 is TGTGCCTGGGTCCCCCCCCGGAGGACTAGCGGGGGTTACAATGAGCAGTTCTTC. This codes for CAWVPPRRTSGGYNEQFF.

This clone was picked up a small number of times. The V gene is TRBV7-2, the J gene TRBJ2-5; D might be TRBD1 (6 bases). Germline V gives CDR1 SGHTA, CDR2 FQGNSA. Trimming took off 6 bases at V and 2 bases at J, with 16 bases between the two ends. The CDR3 covers 15 residues. DNA of the CDR3: TGTGCCAGCAGTAGACAACAGGGAAGTCAAGAGACCCAGTACTTC. This gives the protein CASSRQQGSQETQYF.

The chain couples TRBV29-1 to TRBJ1-2; D perhaps matches TRBD1 (6 bases). The CDR3 length is 13 residues. The germline gives CDR1 SQVTM, CDR2 ANQGSEA. Trimming took off 1 base at V and 4 bases at J, with 10 bases between the two ends. The CDR3 sequence is CSVEAQDSYGYTF. CDR3 sequence (DNA): TGCAGCGTTGAAGCTCAGGACAGCTATGGCTACACCTTC.

The chain carries TRBV28 and TRBJ2-2, with 7 bases aligning to TRBD2. Germline V gene sequence: CDR1 MDHEN, CDR2 SYDVKM. Germline trimming cut 3 bases from V and 4 bases from J; bases unmatched to any gene: 5. The CDR3 sequence is 15 residues long. CDR3 DNA sequence: TGTGCCAGCAGTTTCACGGGCGGGAGCACCGGGGAGCTGTTTTTT. Its protein product is CASSFTGGSTGELFF.

This chain links TRBV9 with TRBJ1-2, with D perhaps matching TRBD1 (6 bases). This CDR3 is 15 amino acids long. Trimming shortened V by 0 bases and J by 4 bases, and 13 bases separated the two germline ends. CDR1 and CDR2 from the germline V gene are SGDLS and YYNGEE. CDR3 sequence: CASSVGQGSSYGYTF. CDR3 DNA sequence: TGTGCCAGCAGCGTAGGCCAGGGGAGTAGCTATGGCTACACCTTC.

V gene TRBV19 combines with J gene TRBJ2-1; a possible D gene is TRBD1 (5 bases). The V gene lost 7 bases and the J gene lost 4 bases, with 17 bases spanning the gap. Germline CDR1 reads LNHDA; CDR2 reads SQIVND (reference sequence). The CDR3 is 15 residues long. The DNA for the CDR3 is TGTGCCAGTACGTCAGGGTGGCCGGCGTACAATGAGCAGTTCTTC. It codes for CASTSGWPAYNEQFF.

The rearrangement links TRBV4-3 to TRBJ2-5; TRBD2 aligns across 11 bases. Germline V gene sequence: CDR1 LGHNA, CDR2 YSLEER. V lost 1 base, J lost 2 bases, and 9 bases stayed unmatched. This CDR3 is 18 amino acids long. The CDR3 sequence: CASSQGLAGGPNQETQYF. Written as DNA, the CDR3 is TGCGCCAGCAGCCAAGGGCTAGCGGGGGGCCCCAATCAAGAGACCCAGTACTTC.

This clone has only a few counts. This CDR3 is CATSDVRDTDTQYF. CDR3 nucleotide sequence: TGTGCCACCAGTGACGTTCGGGACACAGATACGCAGTATTTT. The V gene is TRBV24-1, the J gene TRBJ2-3; weak D call: TRBD2 (5 bases). This CDR3 spans 14 amino acids. CDR1 KGHDR and CDR2 SFDVKD come from the germline V gene. The V gene lost 4 bases and the J gene lost 2 bases, with 9 bases spanning the gap.

The V and J genes are TRBV7-8 and TRBJ1-5; D perhaps matches TRBD1 (6 bases). The length of the CDR3 is 16 residues. Germline CDR1 SGHVS, CDR2 FQNEAQ. With 0 bases removed from V and 2 bases from J, the gap between germline ends came to 11 bases. The chain's CDR3 is CASSLAQGPGNQPQHF. The CDR3 coding sequence is TGTGCCAGCAGCTTAGCTCAGGGGCCGGGCAATCAGCCCCAGCATTTT.